This TCR beta chain was profiled in a study of blood T cell repertoires in COVID-19. Study information: In each case, the material was cDNA or gDNA derived from T cells, B-cell-depleted T cells, or PBMCs.

Methods used by the authors: Amplified reference gene primers provided the basis for estimating nucleated cell counts. Produced via immunoSEQ multiplex PCR; TCRdb's table is partial and in-frame only. V, J and clone size derive from that table, while D and trimming were established from the DNA sequence. Of over 350,000 clones in the sample, roughly nine tenths were seen once. The cohort comprised adults aged 18 to 89 years residing in approximately 25 US areas. Germline lookup yields CDR1 SEHNR and CDR2 FQNEAQ (reference sequence). This CDR3 comprises 16 residues. Between the trimmed V and J ends, which lost 4 bases and 5 bases, there was a span of 20 bases.

Sequencing input: PBMCs or T cells enriched from blood (not recorded which). The receptor was derived from a woman between 35 and 50 years old who had been exposed to COVID-19. The chain combines TRBV7-9 with TRBJ2-5; D possibly corresponds to TRBD2 (6 bases). The CDR3 DNA sequence: TGTGCCAGCAGCTCGGTGGGGGGACCCCGAGCGGAGACCCAGTACTTC. The encoded protein is CASSSVGGPRAETQYF.